Each of the 13 T cell receptor beta chains below was sequenced from the same sample in a study of PD-L1 blockade in urothelial cancer (dated by TCRdb to 2017 to 2019). Preparation of the library involved the immunoSEQ multiplex PCR assay. Drawn from immuneACCESS, this table holds only the in-frame rearrangements with V and J called that TCRdb kept. Clones are partly lost; checked studies trace under half to an unresolved V gene and leave the rest unexplained. In all, the sample holds 90,000 or so clones, and 85% to 90% of those were seen once. Around 1.5% of the sample is taken by the ten largest. The time point label, as the study defines it: pretreatment peripheral blood. Here the sequenced sample was PBMCs, taken around atezolizumab (anti-PD-L1) treatment. These receptors came from a man aged 55-75 years with urothelial cancer.

The gene calls are TRBV19 and TRBJ2-2; TRBD2 matches 10 bases. Germline V gene lookup returns CDR1 LNHDA and CDR2 SQIVND (reference sequence). This CDR3 has 14 residues. J was trimmed by 3 bases and V by 11 bases; bases with no gene match: 6. Here the CDR3 DNA reads TGTGCCGGAAGGACTAGCGGAGACACCGGGGAGCTGTTTTTT. Translating gives CAGRTSGDTGELFF.

The chain is built from TRBV27 and TRBJ2-1, with 10 bases lining up with TRBD2. This CDR3 spans 17 amino acids. V was clipped by 6 bases and J by 9 bases; unmatched bases: 17. CDR1 MNHEY and CDR2 SMNVEV come from the germline V gene (reference sequence). The CDR3 DNA reads as TGTGCCAGCAGGTCACGCGAGCGGGGGGGCAGTTGGAGTGAGCAGTTCTTC. This encodes CASRSRERGGSWSEQFF.

This chain uses TRBV5-4 with TRBJ2-7; no clear D gene. Germline CDR1 SGHNT, CDR2 YYREEE (reference sequence). This CDR3 is built from 13 residues. The V gene lost 3 bases and the J gene lost 2 bases, with 9 bases spanning the gap. Here the CDR3 DNA reads TGTGCCAGCAGCTCACACCTAGCCTACGAGCAGTACTTC. Its protein is CASSSHLAYEQYF.

The rearrangement uses TRBV5-4 and TRBJ2-7; 10 bases are a match to TRBD1. This CDR3 has 15 residues. Per germline, CDR1 SGHNT and CDR2 YYREEE (reference sequence). Trimming removed 0 bases from V and 6 bases from J; junction bases left unmatched: 6. Written as DNA, the CDR3 is TGTGCCAGCAGCTTGGAGACAGGGGGCTTTAGCGAGCAGTACTTC. Amino acid sequence: CASSLETGGFSEQYF.

The J gene is TRBJ1-1, the V gene TRBV4-3; 10 bases match TRBD1. This CDR3 spans 13 amino acids. J gave up 11 bases and V 3 bases, and 6 bases lay outside the gene matches. CDR1 is LGHNA and CDR2 is YSLEER in the germline V gene. CDR3 DNA: TGCGCCAGCAGCCATTCCGGGACAGGGGACGCTTTCTTT. Its translation is CASSHSGTGDAFF.

The gene calls are TRBV10-3 and TRBJ2-1; the match to TRBD2 covers 10 bases. V lost 8 bases, J lost 3 bases, and 7 bases stayed unmatched. There are 15 residues in the CDR3. In germline, CDR1 is ENHRY, CDR2 SYGVKD. The DNA of the CDR3 is TGTGCCATCTCTCGAGCGGGGGGGCTCTACAATGAGCAGTTCTTC. This gives the protein CAISRAGGLYNEQFF.

V usage is TRBV15 and J usage is TRBJ1-5; D remains unclear. Germline V gene data show CDR1 as LNHNV and CDR2 as YYDKDF (reference sequence). The CDR3 loop spans 12 amino acids. Trimming cost V 4 bases and J 2 bases, with 3 bases left between them. This CDR3 reads CATSIGNQPQHF. The CDR3 DNA is TGTGCCACCAGCATCGGCAATCAGCCCCAGCATTTT.

The chain employs TRBV11-2 and TRBJ2-1, with 14 bases matching TRBD2. The germline gives CDR1 SGHAT, CDR2 FQNNGV. The CDR3 has 18 residues. V lost 3 bases, J lost 4 bases, and 8 bases stayed unmatched. Here the CDR3 reads CASSFRLAGGRVYNEQFF. The CDR3 DNA follows: TGTGCCAGCAGCTTCCGACTAGCGGGAGGGCGGGTGTACAATGAGCAGTTCTTC.

This chain connects TRBV6-4 to TRBJ2-2, with TRBD2 matching 11 bases. The CDR3 runs to 17 residues. The junction had 6 bases not matched to a gene; V was cut back by 3 bases and J by 3 bases. CDR1 and CDR2 from the germline V gene are MRHNA and SNTAGT. The CDR3 region has the DNA TGTGCCAGCAGTGAACAACTAGCGGGGGTCGACACCGGGGAGCTGTTTTTT. Translating gives CASSEQLAGVDTGELFF.

The gene calls are TRBV5-1 and TRBJ2-7; TRBD1 might be the D (6 bases). This CDR3 has 14 amino acids. The germline V gene encodes CDR1 SGHRS and CDR2 YFSETQ. The V end lost 6 bases, the J end lost 7 bases, and 20 bases lay between the germline ends. In DNA form, the CDR3 reads TGCGCCAGCAAACCGGGACATCTCTCGGGGGAGCAGTACTTC. Translated, it gives CASKPGHLSGEQYF.

The CDR3 loop reads CASSQGVTGNSNQPQHF. Here the CDR3 DNA reads TGTGCCAGCAGCCAAGGAGTAACGGGGAATAGCAATCAGCCCCAGCATTTT. The chain employs TRBV4-2 and TRBJ1-5; D unresolved. Germline CDR1 and CDR2: LGHNA and YNFKEQ. Trimming pared 1 base from V and 0 bases from J, leaving 13 bases between. The CDR3 sequence is 17 residues long.

The chain uses TRBV11-2 and TRBJ2-3; D gene ambiguous. The germline V and J ends were trimmed by 1 base and 6 bases, with 14 bases remaining between them. The germline gives CDR1 SGHAT, CDR2 FQNNGV. The CDR3 sequence is 15 residues long. CDR3 region: CASSLGPQSPDTQYF. Here the CDR3 DNA reads TGTGCCAGCAGCTTAGGGCCGCAATCCCCGGATACGCAGTATTTT. Combining the CDR3 with reference TRBV11-2 and TRBJ2-3 gives the whole variable domain EAGVAQSPRYKIIEKRQSVAFWCNPISGHATLYWYQQILGQGPKLLIQFQNNGVVDDSQLPKDRFSAERLKGVDSTLKIQPAKLEDSAVYLCASSLGPQSPDTQYFGPGTRLTVL.

The sample holds one count of this clone. The chain is built from TRBV7-3 and TRBJ2-3; TRBD2 matches at 9 bases. From germline, CDR1 is SGHTA and CDR2 FQGTGA. There are 17 residues in the CDR3. J was trimmed by 5 bases and V by 3 bases; bases with no gene match: 12. The CDR3 here is CASSFLSSGNGEDTQYF. The CDR3 nucleotides are TGTGCCAGCAGCTTTTTATCTAGCGGGAACGGAGAAGATACGCAGTATTTT.